Sequencing of this T cell receptor beta chain was carried out in a study of PD-L1 blockade in urothelial cancer. Study information: Starting at some point between 2014 and 2015, patients were given atezolizumab (1,200 mg intravenously every 3 weeks). Male sex and bladder-origin urothelial cancer characterized about nine tenths of the roughly 29 patients.

Germline lookup yields CDR1 MDHEN and CDR2 SYDVKM. The CDR3 totals 15 residues. V gave up 5 bases and J gave up 6 bases; unmatched junction bases: 5. The time point was: pretreatment peripheral blood. TCRdb's copy holds only in-frame clones and misses some; the assay was immunoSEQ multiplex PCR. In the table there are around 40,000 clones, roughly nine tenths of which are singletons. The source of this sequence is a woman aged 55-69 years with urothelial cancer. Sequencing used PBMCs, obtained around atezolizumab (anti-PD-L1) treatment. This chain links TRBV28 with TRBJ1-5; 12 nucleotides align to TRBD1. CDR3 loop: CASSPGQGASQPQHF. The CDR3, as DNA: TGTGCCAGCAGTCCGGGACAGGGGGCGAGTCAGCCCCAGCATTTT.